This T cell receptor (beta chain) was identified during a study of blood T cell repertoires in COVID-19. Study in general: The United States, Italy and Spain provided the acute and convalescent COVID-19 samples.

CDR1 is SNHLY and CDR2 is FYNNEI in the germline V gene. Trimming cost V 5 bases and J 6 bases, with 13 bases left between them. This CDR3 has 13 residues. Under the authors' procedure: Nucleated cell counts were estimated from reference gene primer amplification. Profiling relied on immunoSEQ multiplex PCR, and the TCRdb table lists in-frame clones only, not all of them. Clone size and the V and J calls come from that table; the DNA yielded D and trimming. Altogether roughly 200,000 clones are present, approximately 84% being singletons, with the ten largest covering roughly 4.5%. The sequence was collected from a woman over 75 with acute or convalescent COVID-19. The rearrangement joins TRBV2 to TRBJ1-2, with D tentatively TRBD1 (6 bases). The material sequenced was peripheral blood. DNA of the CDR3: TGTGCCAGCAGTAAAGGATCAGGGGATGGCTACACCTTC. Amino acids: CASSKGSGDGYTF.